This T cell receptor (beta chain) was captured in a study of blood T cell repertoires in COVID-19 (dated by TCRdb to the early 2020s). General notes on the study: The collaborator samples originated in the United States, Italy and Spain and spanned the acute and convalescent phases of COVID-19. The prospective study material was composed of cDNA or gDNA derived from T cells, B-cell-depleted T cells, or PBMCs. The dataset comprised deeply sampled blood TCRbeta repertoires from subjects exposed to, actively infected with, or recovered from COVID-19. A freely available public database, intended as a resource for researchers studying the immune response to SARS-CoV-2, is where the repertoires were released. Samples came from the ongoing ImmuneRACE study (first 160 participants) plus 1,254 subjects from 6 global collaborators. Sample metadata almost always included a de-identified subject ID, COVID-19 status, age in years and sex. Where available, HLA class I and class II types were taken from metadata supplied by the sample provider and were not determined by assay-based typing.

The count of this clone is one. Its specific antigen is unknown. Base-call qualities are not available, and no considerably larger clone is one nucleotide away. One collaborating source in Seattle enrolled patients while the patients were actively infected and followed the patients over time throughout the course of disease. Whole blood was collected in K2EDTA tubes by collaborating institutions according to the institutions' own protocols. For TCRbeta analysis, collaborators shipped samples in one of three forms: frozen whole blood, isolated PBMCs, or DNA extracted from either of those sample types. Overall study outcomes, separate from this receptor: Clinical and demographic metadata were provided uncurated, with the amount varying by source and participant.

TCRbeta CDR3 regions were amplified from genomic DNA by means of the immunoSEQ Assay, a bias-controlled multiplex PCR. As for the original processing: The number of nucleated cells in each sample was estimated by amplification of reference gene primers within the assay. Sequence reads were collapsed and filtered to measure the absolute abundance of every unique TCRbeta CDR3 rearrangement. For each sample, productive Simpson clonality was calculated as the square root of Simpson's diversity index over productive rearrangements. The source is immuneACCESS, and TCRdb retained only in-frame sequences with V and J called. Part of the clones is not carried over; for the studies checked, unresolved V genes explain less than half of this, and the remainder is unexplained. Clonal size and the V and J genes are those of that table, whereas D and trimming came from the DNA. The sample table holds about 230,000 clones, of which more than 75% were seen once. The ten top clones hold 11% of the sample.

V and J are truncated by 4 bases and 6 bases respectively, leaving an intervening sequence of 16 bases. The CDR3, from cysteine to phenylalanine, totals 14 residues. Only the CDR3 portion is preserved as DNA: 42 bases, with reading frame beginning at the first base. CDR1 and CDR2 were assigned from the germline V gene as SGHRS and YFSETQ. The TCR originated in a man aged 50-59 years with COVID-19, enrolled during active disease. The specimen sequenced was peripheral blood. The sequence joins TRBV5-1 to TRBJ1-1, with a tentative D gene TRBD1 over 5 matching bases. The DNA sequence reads TGCGCCAGCAGCATGGGGCCTCAAGAGGCTGAAGCTTTCTTT. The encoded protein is CASSMGPQEAEAFF.